A selection of T cell receptor beta chains follows, all from one sample in a study of Tregs in tolerant kidney transplant recipients. Sequencing was performed with immunoSEQ multiplex PCR; in TCRdb, only in-frame clones are kept and a portion is missing. This table has about 59,000 clones, about 86% appearing once. What was sequenced was CD4+ T cells from blood. The origin of the receptors is a human donor in good health. CDR3s include the opening cysteine and the closing phenylalanine or tryptophan. Fields, in order: CDR3 protein, clone size, V gene, J gene. For some rows the clone size is stated as once, few or many, or as a class when expanded; others skip it.

CDR3: CASSLGTLNQPQHF; size: -; V: TRBV7-2; J: TRBJ1-5
CDR3: CASSYDGGGAGEQFF; size: -; V: TRBV6-6; J: TRBJ2-1
CDR3: CASSESWSLLYF; size: -; V: TRBV2; J: TRBJ2-5
CDR3: CASSWSTGGNEQFF; size: once; V: TRBV11-2; J: TRBJ2-1
CDR3: CASSGGTGRETQYF; size: -; V: TRBV2; J: TRBJ2-5
CDR3: CASSYSAFAGNTIYF; size: -; V: TRBV6-5; J: TRBJ1-3
CDR3: CASSMAGAVTGELFF; size: -; V: TRBV27; J: TRBJ2-2
CDR3: CASSHGAGPSQETQYF; size: -; V: TRBV4-2; J: TRBJ2-5
CDR3: CASSSHGSRDEKLFF; size: -; V: TRBV5-4; J: TRBJ1-4
CDR3: CASSTGPGTGNEQYF; size: -; V: TRBV19; J: TRBJ2-7
CDR3: CASSPSKGTSGRSYEQYF; size: -; V: TRBV5-4; J: TRBJ2-7
CDR3: CASSRGFSYEQYF; size: -; V: TRBV4-1; J: TRBJ2-7
CDR3: CASSQGLGLVAYTQYF; size: -; V: TRBV4-3; J: TRBJ2-3
CDR3: CASSLRIPGTLMNTEAFF; size: few; V: TRBV5-6; J: TRBJ1-1
CDR3: CASSKDSALNNEQFF; size: -; V: TRBV5-4; J: TRBJ2-1
CDR3: CASRPRAAPTDTQYF; size: -; V: TRBV11-2; J: TRBJ2-3
CDR3: CASTPGPNYGYTF; size: -; V: TRBV19; J: TRBJ1-2
CDR3: CATGDRGSTETQYF; size: -; V: TRBV10-3; J: TRBJ2-5
CDR3: CASSLYRGNTGELFF; size: -; V: TRBV5-8; J: TRBJ2-2
CDR3: CSVERQGALGYTF; size: -; V: TRBV29-1; J: TRBJ1-2
CDR3: CASSITANTEAFF; size: medium-sized; V: TRBV19; J: TRBJ1-1
CDR3: CASSLAGRFNEKLFF; size: -; V: TRBV7-9; J: TRBJ1-4
CDR3: CASSLDRGENTIYF; size: -; V: TRBV5-4; J: TRBJ1-3
CDR3: CASRAKNTQYF; size: -; V: TRBV6-1; J: TRBJ2-3
CDR3: CASSLAASGNEQFF; size: -; V: TRBV5-1; J: TRBJ2-1
CDR3: CASSLTGVYEQYF; size: -; V: TRBV28; J: TRBJ2-7
CDR3: CASSLAKETQYF; size: -; V: TRBV7-2; J: TRBJ2-5
CDR3: CASSLSTGLGSGNTIYF; size: -; V: TRBV5-1; J: TRBJ1-3
CDR3: CASSLGGRANTGELFF; size: -; V: TRBV7-6; J: TRBJ2-2
CDR3: CASSQDMGHRGEAFF; size: few; V: TRBV4-1; J: TRBJ1-1
CDR3: CASSSWTSTINTGELFF; size: -; V: TRBV5-7; J: TRBJ2-2
CDR3: CASSGTPGQGGRGSNQPQHF; size: -; V: TRBV7-8; J: TRBJ1-5
CDR3: CASSQTPQGEVATDTQYF; size: -; V: TRBV23-1; J: TRBJ2-3
CDR3: CASSPMTGGLYEQYF; size: few; V: TRBV5-1; J: TRBJ2-7
CDR3: CASSYLGQGAGTEAFF; size: once; V: TRBV6-5; J: TRBJ1-1
CDR3: CATSRTGEPEAFF; size: -; V: TRBV15; J: TRBJ1-1
CDR3: CASRSSGGTDTQYF; size: -; V: TRBV7-9; J: TRBJ2-3
CDR3: CASREESNTEAFF; size: many; V: TRBV5-1; J: TRBJ1-1
CDR3: CASSLYNPGTEAFF; size: -; V: TRBV4-1; J: TRBJ1-1
CDR3: CASRTSGGTTDTQYF; size: -; V: TRBV19; J: TRBJ2-3
CDR3: CAWSSWGTGNTEAFF; size: -; V: TRBV30; J: TRBJ1-1
CDR3: CAISESRSGSTDTQYF; size: -; V: TRBV10-3; J: TRBJ2-3
CDR3: CASSLSGAGNVETQYF; size: -; V: TRBV7-6; J: TRBJ2-5
CDR3: CASSLRFTDTQYF; size: -; V: TRBV11-3; J: TRBJ2-3
CDR3: CASSEQRGSNQPQHF; size: -; V: TRBV6-1; J: TRBJ1-5
CDR3: CASSQERSFNTEAFF; size: -; V: TRBV4-3; J: TRBJ1-1
CDR3: CASSSETGGSGYTF; size: -; V: TRBV18; J: TRBJ1-2
CDR3: CASSSRTSGGEQFF; size: -; V: TRBV5-4; J: TRBJ2-1
CDR3: CASSGSFYGYTF; size: -; V: TRBV6-5; J: TRBJ1-2
CDR3: CASSPRTPRGSSYNEQFF; size: -; V: TRBV18; J: TRBJ2-1
CDR3: CASSQGTTPETQYF; size: -; V: TRBV4-2; J: TRBJ2-5
CDR3: CASSLGGGQPQHF; size: -; V: TRBV27; J: TRBJ1-5
CDR3: CASSLAKAWGYTF; size: -; V: TRBV4-2; J: TRBJ1-2
CDR3: CAWDSRGRETQYF; size: once; V: TRBV30; J: TRBJ2-5
CDR3: CASVDSPHGIQYF; size: -; V: TRBV7-9; J: TRBJ2-4
CDR3: CASSFSHRGDTDTQYF; size: -; V: TRBV7-2; J: TRBJ2-3
CDR3: CASSGQRSSYEQYF; size: -; V: TRBV18; J: TRBJ2-7
CDR3: CASSLGGTTEAFF; size: once; V: TRBV11-2; J: TRBJ1-1